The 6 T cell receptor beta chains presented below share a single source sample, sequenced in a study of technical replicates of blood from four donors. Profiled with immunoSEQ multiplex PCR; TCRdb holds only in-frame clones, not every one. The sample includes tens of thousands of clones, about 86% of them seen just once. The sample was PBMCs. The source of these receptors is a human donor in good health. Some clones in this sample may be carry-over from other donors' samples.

Here the CDR3 reads CASSPMPVYEQYF. Written as DNA, the CDR3 is TGTGCCAGCAGTCCTATGCCGGTCTACGAGCAGTACTTC. The chain links TRBV6-5 to TRBJ2-7; D is unresolved. This CDR3 region has 13 residues. Looked up from germline, CDR1 is MNHEY and CDR2 is SVGAGI. V shed 5 bases and J shed 3 bases, with 11 bases lying between them.

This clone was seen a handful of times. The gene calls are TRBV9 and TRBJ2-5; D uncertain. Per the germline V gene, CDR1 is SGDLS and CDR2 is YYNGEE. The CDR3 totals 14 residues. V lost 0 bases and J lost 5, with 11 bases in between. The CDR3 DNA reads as TGTGCCAGCAGCGTAGGGGCCAGTCTGGAGACCCAGTACTTC. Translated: CASSVGASLETQYF.

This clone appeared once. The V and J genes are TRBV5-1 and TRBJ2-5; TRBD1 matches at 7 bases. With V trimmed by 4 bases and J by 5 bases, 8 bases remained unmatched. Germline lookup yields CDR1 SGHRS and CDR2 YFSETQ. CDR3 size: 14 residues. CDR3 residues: CASSGTAGRETQYF. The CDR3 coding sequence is TGCGCCAGCAGCGGGACAGCCGGAAGGGAGACCCAGTACTTC.

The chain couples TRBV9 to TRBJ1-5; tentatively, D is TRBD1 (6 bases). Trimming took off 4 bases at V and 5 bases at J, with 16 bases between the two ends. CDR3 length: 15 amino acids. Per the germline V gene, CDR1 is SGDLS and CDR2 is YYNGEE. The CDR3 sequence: CASSLQGDAYQPQHF. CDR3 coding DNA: TGTGCCAGCAGCCTACAGGGAGATGCTTATCAGCCCCAGCATTTT.

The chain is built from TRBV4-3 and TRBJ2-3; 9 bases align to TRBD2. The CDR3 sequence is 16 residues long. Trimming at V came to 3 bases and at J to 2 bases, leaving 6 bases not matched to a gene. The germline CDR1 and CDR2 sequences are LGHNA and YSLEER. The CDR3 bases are TGCGCCAGCAGCCATATTCTAGCGGGAACCACAGATACGCAGTATTTT. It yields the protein CASSHILAGTTDTQYF.

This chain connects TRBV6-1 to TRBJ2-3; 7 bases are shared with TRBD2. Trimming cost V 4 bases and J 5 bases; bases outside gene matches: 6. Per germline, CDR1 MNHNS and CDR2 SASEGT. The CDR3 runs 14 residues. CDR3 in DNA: TGTGCCAGCAGTGGGAGACTAGCTGGAGATACGCAGTATTTT. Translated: CASSGRLAGDTQYF.